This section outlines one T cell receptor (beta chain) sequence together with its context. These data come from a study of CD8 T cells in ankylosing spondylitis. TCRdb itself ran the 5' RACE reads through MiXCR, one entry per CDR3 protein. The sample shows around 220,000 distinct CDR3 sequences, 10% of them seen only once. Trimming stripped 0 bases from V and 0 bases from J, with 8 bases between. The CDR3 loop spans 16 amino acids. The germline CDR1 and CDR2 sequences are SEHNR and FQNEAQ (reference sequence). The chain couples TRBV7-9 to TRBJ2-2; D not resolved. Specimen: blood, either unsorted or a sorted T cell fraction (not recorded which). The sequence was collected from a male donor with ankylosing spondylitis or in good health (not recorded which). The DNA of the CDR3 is TGTGCCAGCAGCTTAGCCGGGTCTCCGAACACCGGGGAGCTGTTTTTT. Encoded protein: CASSLAGSPNTGELFF.